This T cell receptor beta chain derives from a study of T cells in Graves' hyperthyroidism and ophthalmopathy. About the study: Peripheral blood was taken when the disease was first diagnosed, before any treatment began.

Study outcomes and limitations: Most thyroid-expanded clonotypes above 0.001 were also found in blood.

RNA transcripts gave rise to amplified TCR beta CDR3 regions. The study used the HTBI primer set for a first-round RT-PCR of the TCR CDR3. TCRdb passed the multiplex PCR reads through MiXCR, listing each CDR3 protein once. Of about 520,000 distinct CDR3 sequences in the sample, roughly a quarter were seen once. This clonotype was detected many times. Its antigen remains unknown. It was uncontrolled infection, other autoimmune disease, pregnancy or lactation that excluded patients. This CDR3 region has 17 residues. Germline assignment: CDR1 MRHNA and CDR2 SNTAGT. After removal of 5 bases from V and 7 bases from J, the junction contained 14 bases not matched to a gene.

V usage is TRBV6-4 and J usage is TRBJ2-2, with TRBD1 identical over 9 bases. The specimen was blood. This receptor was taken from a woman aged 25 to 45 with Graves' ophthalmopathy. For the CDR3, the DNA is TGTGCCAGCAGTCCGGACAGGGGAGGAACCAGCGTCGGGGAGCTGTTTTTT. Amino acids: CASSPDRGGTSVGELFF.